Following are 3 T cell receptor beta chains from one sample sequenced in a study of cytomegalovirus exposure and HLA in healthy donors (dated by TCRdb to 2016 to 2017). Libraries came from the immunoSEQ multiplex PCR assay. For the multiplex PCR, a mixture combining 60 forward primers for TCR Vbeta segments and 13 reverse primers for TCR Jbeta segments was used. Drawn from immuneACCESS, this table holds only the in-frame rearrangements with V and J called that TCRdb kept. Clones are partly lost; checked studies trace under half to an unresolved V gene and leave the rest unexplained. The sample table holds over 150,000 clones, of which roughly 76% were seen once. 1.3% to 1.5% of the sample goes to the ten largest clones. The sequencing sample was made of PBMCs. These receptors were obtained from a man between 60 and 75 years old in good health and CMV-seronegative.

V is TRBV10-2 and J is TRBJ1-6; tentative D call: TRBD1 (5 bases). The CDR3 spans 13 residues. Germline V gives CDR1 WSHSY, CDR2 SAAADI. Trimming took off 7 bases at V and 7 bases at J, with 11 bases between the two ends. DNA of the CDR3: TGCGCCAGCAAGGAAGGGGTAAATTCACCCCTCCACTTT. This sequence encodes CASKEGVNSPLHF.

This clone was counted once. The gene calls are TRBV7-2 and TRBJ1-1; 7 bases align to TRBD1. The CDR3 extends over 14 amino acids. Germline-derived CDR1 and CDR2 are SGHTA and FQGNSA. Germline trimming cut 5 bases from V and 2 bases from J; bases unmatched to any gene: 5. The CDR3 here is CASSLGQPNTEAFF. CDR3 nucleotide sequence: TGTGCCAGCAGCCTGGGACAGCCCAACACTGAAGCTTTCTTT.

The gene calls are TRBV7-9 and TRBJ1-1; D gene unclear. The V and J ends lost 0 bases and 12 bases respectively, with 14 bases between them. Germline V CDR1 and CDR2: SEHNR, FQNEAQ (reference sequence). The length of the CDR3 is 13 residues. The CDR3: CASSLATEDGTFF. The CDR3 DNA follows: TGTGCCAGCAGCTTAGCTACGGAGGACGGGACTTTCTTT.